The present T cell receptor (beta chain) was sequenced within a study of blood T cell repertoires in COVID-19. Study-level information: Acute-phase and convalescent COVID-19 samples originated in the United States, Italy and Spain. PBMCs, B-cell-depleted T cells, or T cells were the source of the cDNA or gDNA that made up the material.

Libraries were prepared by immunoSEQ multiplex PCR; TCRdb keeps only in-frame clonotypes and omits some of them. This sample has a few hundred thousand clones, with roughly 85% found just once. What was sequenced was peripheral blood. The source is a woman younger than 35 with acute or convalescent COVID-19.

This CDR3 is CASSSAKTGINYGYTF. The CDR3 DNA sequence: TGTGCCAGCAGTTCGGCCAAAACGGGGATCAACTATGGCTACACCTTC. V gene TRBV28 combines with J gene TRBJ1-2; no clear D. V lost 4 bases, J lost 2 bases, and 17 bases lay in between. The V gene's germline CDR1 is MDHEN and CDR2 SYDVKM. The CDR3 has 16 amino acids.